These T cell receptor delta chains were read from a single sample in a study of gamma-delta chains in newborns, infants, children. With CATT, TCRdb re-called clones from the reads. The sample lists approximately 11,000 delta-chain clones; about 8.6% were seen once. The sequenced sample consisted of blood. Source of these receptors: a child who was a newborn, infant or young child, either healthy, febrile or measles-vaccinated (not recorded which). Each CDR3 is given with its conserved first and last residue. The D gene is left open where the match is weak. Expanded clones are given a class, and other clones once, few, many or no size at all.

clone size | J gene | D gene | V gene | CDR3 protein | CDR3 DNA
few | TRDJ1 | TRDD3 | TRDV2 | CACGALKGIGGYRELIF | TGTGCCTGTGGCGCTCTGAAAGGGATTGGGGGATACCGCGAACTCATCTTT
few | TRDJ1 | TRDD3 | TRDV2 | CACFLLGDTDKLIF | TGTGCCTGCTTCCTACTGGGGGATACCGATAAACTCATCTTT
- | TRDJ1 | TRDD3 | TRDV2 | CACEGLGVEGNTDKLIF | TGTGCCTGTGAAGGCCTGGGGGTTGAGGGTAACACCGATAAACTCATCTTT
- | TRDJ1 | - | TRDV2 | CACDTLLGGGDKLIF | TGTGCCTGTGACACCCTACTCGGGGGGGGCGATAAACTCATCTTT
few | TRDJ1 | TRDD3 | TRDV2 | CACDLITGGYGSKLIF | TGTGCCTGTGACTTGATAACTGGGGGATACGGAAGTAAACTCATCTTT
few | TRDJ1 | TRDD3 | TRDV1 | CALEVRSPPYWGIAPYTDKLIF | TGTGCTCTTGAAGTCAGGTCGCCCCCGTACTGGGGGATTGCCCCGTACACCGATAAACTCATCTTT
few | TRDJ2 | TRDD3 | TRDV2 | CACDTLGDTALTAQLFF | TGTGCCTGTGACACCCTGGGGGATACCGCTTTGACAGCACAACTCTTCTTT
- | TRDJ3 | TRDD3 | TRDV2 | CACDTAGGFPGSWDTRQMFF | TGTGCCTGTGACACGGCTGGGGGATTTCCTGGCTCCTGGGACACCCGACAGATGTTTTTC
few | TRDJ1 | TRDD3 | TRDV2 | CACDTLGDKGNTDKLIF | TGTGCCTGTGACACCCTGGGGGATAAGGGAAACACCGATAAACTCATCTTT
few | TRDJ1 | TRDD3 | TRDV2 | CACDTVTGGYPDKLIF | TGTGCCTGTGACACGGTGACTGGGGGATACCCCGATAAACTCATCTTT
- | TRDJ1 | TRDD3 | TRDV2 | CARDTLPGGYGRVLDKLIF | TGTGCCCGTGACACCTTGCCTGGGGGATACGGTCGCGTCCTCGATAAACTCATCTTT
- | TRDJ1 | TRDD3 | TRDV2 | CACDPVLGDTRPDTDKLIF | TGTGCCTGTGACCCTGTACTGGGGGATACGCGGCCCGACACCGATAAACTCATCTTT
few | TRDJ1 | - | TRDV2 | CACDPLLGTLTYTDKLIF | TGTGCCTGTGACCCCTTACTGGGTACCCTCACGTACACCGATAAACTCATCTTT
- | TRDJ1 | TRDD3 | TRDV2 | CACDDWGAFDKLIF | TGTGCCTGTGATGACTGGGGTGCCTTCGATAAACTCATCTTT
few | TRDJ1 | TRDD3 | TRDV2 | CACDTGLPSYWGIRVSNSTDKLIF | TGTGCCTGTGACACCGGCCTTCCCTCGTACTGGGGGATACGCGTATCCAACTCAACCGATAAACTCATCTTT
few | TRDJ1 | - | TRDV2 | CACDTVGNYDKLIF | TGTGCCTGTGACACCGTGGGGAACTACGATAAACTCATCTTT
few | TRDJ1 | TRDD3 | TRDV2 | CACDDLGAPYTDKLIF | TGTGCCTGTGACGACCTGGGGGCCCCGTACACCGATAAACTCATCTTT
few | TRDJ1 | TRDD3 | TRDV2 | CACDTVSHRAGGWGGDELIF | TGTGCCTGTGACACCGTTAGCCATCGCGCGGGGGGATGGGGAGGCGATGAACTCATCTTT
few | TRDJ1 | TRDD3 | TRDV1 | CALGEQTFPFQGYWGIRRYTDKLIF | TGTGCTCTTGGGGAGCAAACTTTCCCCTTTCAAGGGTACTGGGGGATACGTCGGTACACCGATAAACTCATCTTT
few | TRDJ1 | - | TRDV1 | CALGERPVGSPTDKLIF | TGTGCTCTTGGGGAACGTCCTGTGGGATCCCCCACCGATAAACTCATCTTT
few | TRDJ1 | TRDD3 | TRDV2 | CACDSILGLSGGPNTDKLIF | TGTGCCTGTGACTCCATACTCGGTCTTTCTGGGGGTCCCAACACCGATAAACTCATCTTT
few | TRDJ1 | - | TRDV2 | CACDTVGVYTDKLIF | TGTGCCTGTGACACCGTCGGGGTTTACACCGATAAACTCATCTTT
medium-sized | TRDJ1 | TRDD3 | TRDV2 | CACDTVRPGGGTDKLIF | TGTGCCTGTGACACCGTCCGTCCTGGGGGTGGAACCGATAAACTCATCTTT
- | TRDJ3 | - | TRDV2 | CACDILGNSSWDTRQMFF | TGTGCCTGTGACATCCTGGGGAACAGCTCCTGGGACACCCGACAGATGTTTTTC
medium-sized | TRDJ1 | - | TRDV2 | CACDTLPVADKLIF | TGTGCCTGTGACACCCTCCCTGTAGCCGATAAACTCATCTTT
few | TRDJ1 | TRDD3 | TRDV2 | CACDTAGGPLKYTDKLIF | TGTGCCTGTGACACAGCTGGGGGACCGCTGAAGTACACCGATAAACTCATCTTT
- | TRDJ1 | TRDD3 | TRDV2 | CACDTAGGYRNKLIF | TGTGCCTGTGACACAGCTGGGGGATACAGGAATAAACTCATCTTT
few | TRDJ1 | TRDD3 | TRDV2 | CACDEVAGGYPYTDKLIF | TGTGCCTGTGACGAGGTTGCTGGGGGATACCCGTACACCGATAAACTCATCTTT
- | TRDJ1 | - | TRDV1 | CALGENQWPGPYTDKLIF | TGTGCTCTTGGGGAAAATCAGTGGCCGGGGCCATACACCGATAAGCTCATCTTT
- | TRDJ1 | - | TRDV2 | CACDPVTGGGSDKLIF | TGTGCCTGTGACCCCGTTACCGGAGGGGGGAGCGATAAACTCATCTTT
- | TRDJ1 | - | TRDV2 | CACDRLPNTDKLIF | TGTGCCTGTGACAGACTACCGAACACCGATAAACTCATCTTT
- | TRDJ1 | - | TRDV2 | CACDTVGPKGGTDKLIF | TGTGCCTGTGACACCGTCGGGCCTAAGGGGGGCACCGATAAACTCATCTTT
few | TRDJ3 | TRDD3 | TRDV2 | CACDKLGDTPWDTRQMFF | TGTGCCTGTGACAAGCTGGGGGATACCCCCTGGGACACCCGACAGATGTTTTTC
- | TRDJ2 | - | TRDV2 | CACDRMGVTAQLFF | TGTGCCTGTGACCGGATGGGGGTTACAGCACAACTCTTCTTT